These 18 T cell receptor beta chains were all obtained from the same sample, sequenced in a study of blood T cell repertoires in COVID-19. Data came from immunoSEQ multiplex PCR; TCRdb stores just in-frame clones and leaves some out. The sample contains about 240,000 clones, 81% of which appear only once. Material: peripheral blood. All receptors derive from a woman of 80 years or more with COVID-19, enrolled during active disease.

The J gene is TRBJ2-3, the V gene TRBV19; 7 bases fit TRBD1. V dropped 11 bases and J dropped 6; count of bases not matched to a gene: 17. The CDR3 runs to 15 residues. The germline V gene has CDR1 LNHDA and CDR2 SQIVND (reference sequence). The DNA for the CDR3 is TGTGCCCTCCAGGTCCTGACAGGGCCGGGGGATACGCAGTATTTT. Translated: CALQVLTGPGDTQYF.

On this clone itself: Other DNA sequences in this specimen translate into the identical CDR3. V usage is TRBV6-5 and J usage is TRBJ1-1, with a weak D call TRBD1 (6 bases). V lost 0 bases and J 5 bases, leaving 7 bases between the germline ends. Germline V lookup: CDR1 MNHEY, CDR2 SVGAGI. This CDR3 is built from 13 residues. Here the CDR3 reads CASSYSRGTEAFF. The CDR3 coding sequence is TGTGCCAGCAGTTACTCGAGGGGGACTGAAGCTTTCTTT.

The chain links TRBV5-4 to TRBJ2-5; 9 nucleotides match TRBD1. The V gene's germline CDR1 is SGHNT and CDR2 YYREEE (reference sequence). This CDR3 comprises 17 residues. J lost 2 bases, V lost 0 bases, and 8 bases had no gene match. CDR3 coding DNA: TGTGCCAGCAGCTTGGCGACAGGGGGTGGGGGTCAAGAGACCCAGTACTTC. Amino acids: CASSLATGGGGQETQYF.

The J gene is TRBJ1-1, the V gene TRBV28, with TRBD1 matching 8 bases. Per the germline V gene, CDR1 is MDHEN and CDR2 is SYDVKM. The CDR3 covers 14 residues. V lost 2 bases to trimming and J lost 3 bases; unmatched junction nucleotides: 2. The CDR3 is CASSLNRGDTEAFF. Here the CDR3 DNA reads TGTGCCAGCAGTTTAAACAGGGGGGACACTGAAGCTTTCTTT. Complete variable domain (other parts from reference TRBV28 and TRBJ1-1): DVKVTQSSRYLVKRTGEKVFLECVQDMDHENMFWYRQDPGLGLRLIYFSYDVKMKEKGDIPEGYSVSREKKERFSLILESASTNQTSMYLCASSLNRGDTEAFFGQGTRLTVV.

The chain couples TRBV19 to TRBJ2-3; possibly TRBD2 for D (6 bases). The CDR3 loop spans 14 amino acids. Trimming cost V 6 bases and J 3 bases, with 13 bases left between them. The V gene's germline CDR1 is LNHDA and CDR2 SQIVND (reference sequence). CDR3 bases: TGTGCCAGTAGAGCGGGTTTCGGGACAGATACGCAGTATTTT. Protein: CASRAGFGTDTQYF.

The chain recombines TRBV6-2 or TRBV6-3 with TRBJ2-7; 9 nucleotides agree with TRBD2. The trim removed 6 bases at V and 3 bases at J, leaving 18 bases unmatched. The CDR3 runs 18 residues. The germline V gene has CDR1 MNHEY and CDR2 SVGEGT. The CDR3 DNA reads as TGTGCCAGCAGCCACTTCGGATTGCGGGAGGGGAGGAACTACGAGCAGTACTTC. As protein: CASSHFGLREGRNYEQYF.

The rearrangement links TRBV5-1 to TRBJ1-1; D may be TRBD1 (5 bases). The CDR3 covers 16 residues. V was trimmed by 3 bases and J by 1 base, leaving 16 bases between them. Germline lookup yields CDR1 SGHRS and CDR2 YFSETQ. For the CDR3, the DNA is TGCGCCAGCAGCTCCATTCCCCAGGGCTCGAACACTGAAGCTTTCTTT. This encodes CASSSIPQGSNTEAFF.

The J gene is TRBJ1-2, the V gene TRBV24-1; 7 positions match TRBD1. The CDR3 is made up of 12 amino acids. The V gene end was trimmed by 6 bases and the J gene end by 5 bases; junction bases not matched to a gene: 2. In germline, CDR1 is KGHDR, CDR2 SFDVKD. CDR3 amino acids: CATSSQGYGYTF. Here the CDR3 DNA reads TGTGCCACCAGTTCACAGGGGTATGGCTACACCTTC.

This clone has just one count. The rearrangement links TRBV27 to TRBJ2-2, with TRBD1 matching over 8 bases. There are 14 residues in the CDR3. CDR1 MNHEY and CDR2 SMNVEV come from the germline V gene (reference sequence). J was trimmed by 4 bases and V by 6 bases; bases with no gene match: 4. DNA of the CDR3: TGTGCCAGCAGGACAGGGGTGGTCACCGGGGAGCTGTTTTTT. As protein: CASRTGVVTGELFF.

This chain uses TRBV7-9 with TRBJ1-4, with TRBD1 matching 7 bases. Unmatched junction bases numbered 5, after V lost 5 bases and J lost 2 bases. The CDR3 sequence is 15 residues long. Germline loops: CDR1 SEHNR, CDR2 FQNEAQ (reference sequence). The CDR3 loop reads CASSLTGVTNEKLFF. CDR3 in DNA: TGTGCCAGCAGCCTCACAGGGGTGACTAATGAAAAACTGTTTTTT.

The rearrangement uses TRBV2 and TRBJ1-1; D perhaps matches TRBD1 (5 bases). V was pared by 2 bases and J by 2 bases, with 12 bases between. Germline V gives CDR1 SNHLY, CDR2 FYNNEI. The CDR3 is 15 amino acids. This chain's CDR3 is CASSEQGPDNTEAFF. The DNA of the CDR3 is TGTGCCAGCAGTGAACAGGGTCCCGATAACACTGAAGCTTTCTTT.

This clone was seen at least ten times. The CDR3 sequence: CASSPTSWSYNEQFF. The CDR3 region has the DNA TGTGCCAGCTCACCGACTAGCTGGTCCTACAATGAGCAGTTCTTC. This chain joins TRBV18 and TRBJ2-1; TRBD2 matches 7 bases. The CDR3 runs to 15 residues. Germline CDR1 reads KGHSH; CDR2 reads LQKENI. V was clipped by 3 bases and J by 1 base; unmatched bases: 3.

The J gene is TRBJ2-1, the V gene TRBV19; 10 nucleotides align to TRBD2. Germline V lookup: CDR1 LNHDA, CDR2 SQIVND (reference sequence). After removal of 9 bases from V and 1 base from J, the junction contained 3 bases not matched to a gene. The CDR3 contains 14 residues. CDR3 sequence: CASRSGGSYNEQFF. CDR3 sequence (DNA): TGTGCCAGCCGTAGCGGGGGGTCCTACAATGAGCAGTTCTTC.

Here the CDR3 reads CASSPTTGYGYTF. CDR3 sequence (DNA): TGCGCCAGCAGCCCAACGACAGGGTATGGCTACACCTTC. The chain employs TRBV5-1 and TRBJ1-2, with TRBD1 identical over 7 bases. V dropped 4 bases and J dropped 5; count of bases not matched to a gene: 5. The germline V gene has CDR1 SGHRS and CDR2 YFSETQ. The CDR3 has 13 amino acids.

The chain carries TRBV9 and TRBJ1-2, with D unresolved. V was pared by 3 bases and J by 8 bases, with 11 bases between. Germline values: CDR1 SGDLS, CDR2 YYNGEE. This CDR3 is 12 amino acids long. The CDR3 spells CASSERIGGYTF. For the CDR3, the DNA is TGTGCCAGCAGCGAACGGATCGGGGGCTACACCTTC. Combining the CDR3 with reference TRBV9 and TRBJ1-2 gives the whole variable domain DSGVTQTPKHLITATGQRVTLRCSPRSGDLSVYWYQQSLDQGLQFLIQYYNGEERAKGNILERFSAQQFPDLHSELNLSSLELGDSALYFCASSERIGGYTFGSGTRLTVV.

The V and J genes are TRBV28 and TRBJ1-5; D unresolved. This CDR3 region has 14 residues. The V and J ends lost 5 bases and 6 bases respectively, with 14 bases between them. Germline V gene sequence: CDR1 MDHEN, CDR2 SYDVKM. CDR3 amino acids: CASSEGLAIQPQHF. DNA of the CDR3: TGTGCCAGCAGTGAGGGCTTAGCAATTCAGCCCCAGCATTTT.

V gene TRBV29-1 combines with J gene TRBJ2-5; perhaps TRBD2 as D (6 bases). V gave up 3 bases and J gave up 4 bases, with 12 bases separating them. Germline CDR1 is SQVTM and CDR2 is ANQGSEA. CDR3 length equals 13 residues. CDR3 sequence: CSVEPQEGETQYF. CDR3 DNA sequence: TGCAGCGTTGAGCCCCAGGAGGGAGAGACCCAGTACTTC.

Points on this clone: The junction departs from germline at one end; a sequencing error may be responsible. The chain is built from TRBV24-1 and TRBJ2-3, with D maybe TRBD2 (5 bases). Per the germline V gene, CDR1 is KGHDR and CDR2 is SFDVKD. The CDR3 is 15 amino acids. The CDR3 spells CATSDASADSDTQYF. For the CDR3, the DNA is TGTGCCACCAGTGACGCCTCTGCGGACTCCGATACGCAGTACTTT.